The source of this T cell receptor beta chain is a study of shared clonotypes between healthy human individuals. It was CD45RO-negative cells, positively selected for CCR7, that made up naive CD8 cells, with terminally differentiated effector memory CD45RA+ cells excluded. CDR1 and CDR2 from the germline V gene are MDHEN and SYDVKM. V was pared by 6 bases and J by 6 bases, with 11 bases of the junction left unmatched. The CDR3 consists of 16 residues. Clones were sequenced by immunoSEQ multiplex PCR, and TCRdb holds only the in-frame ones, with some missing. The sample carries 500,000 to 700,000 clones, 85% to 95% recorded once.

The sequenced sample consisted of naive CD8+ T cells sorted from blood. The source is a young woman in good health. V usage is TRBV28 and J usage is TRBJ2-2; TRBD1 matches at 9 bases. In DNA form, the CDR3 reads TGTGCCAGCAGCATGACAGGGGGAGGGTTTTCCGGGGAGCTGTTTTTT. Translation gives CASSMTGGGFSGELFF.